Below, 31 T cell receptor beta chains from the same sample are listed, as sequenced in a study of blood T cell repertoires in COVID-19. The table came from immunoSEQ multiplex PCR; TCRdb's copy has only in-frame clones and leaves some out. Of under 150,000 clones in the sample, 90% are singletons; the top ten hold 4.6%. The material sequenced was peripheral blood. These receptors originate from a man in his fifties or sixties with COVID-19, enrolled during active disease.

The chain couples TRBV7-9 to TRBJ2-1; 8 bases are shared with TRBD1. J gave up 6 bases and V 5 bases, and 9 bases lay outside the gene matches. The CDR3 consists of 15 residues. Germline V lookup: CDR1 SEHNR, CDR2 FQNEAQ (reference sequence). The CDR3 loop is CASSHQGAETNEQFF. The DNA of the CDR3 is TGTGCCAGCAGCCACCAGGGGGCAGAAACCAATGAGCAGTTCTTC.

This rearrangement joins TRBV9 to TRBJ2-2; possibly TRBD2 for D (5 bases). Trimming took off 4 bases at V and 1 base at J, with 11 bases between the two ends. The length of the CDR3 is 15 residues. The germline V gene has CDR1 SGDLS and CDR2 YYNGEE. CDR3 nucleotide sequence: TGTGCCAGCAGCTCTACGGGGAGGAACACCGGGGAGCTGTTTTTT. Translation: CASSSTGRNTGELFF.

CDR3: CATSARGAIGYTF. Written as DNA, the CDR3 is TGTGCCACCAGCGCCAGGGGGGCGATTGGCTACACCTTC. This chain links TRBV24-1 with TRBJ1-2; TRBD1 agrees at 7 bases. Germline CDR1 reads KGHDR; CDR2 reads SFDVKD. With V trimmed by 7 bases and J by 7 bases, 8 bases remained unmatched. The CDR3 has 13 residues.

V is TRBV14 and J is TRBJ1-2; TRBD1 aligns across 7 bases. Germline values: CDR1 SGHDN, CDR2 FVKESK. The CDR3 has 14 amino acids. Trimming cost V 3 bases and J 8 bases; bases outside gene matches: 9. The chain's CDR3 is CASSQAGGVRGYTF. CDR3 DNA: TGTGCCAGCAGCCAGGCAGGGGGAGTGAGAGGCTACACCTTC. The whole variable domain, filled in from reference TRBV14 and TRBJ1-2, reads EAGVTQFPSHSVIEKGQTVTLRCDPISGHDNLYWYRRVMGKEIKFLLHFVKESKQDESGMPNNRFLAERTGGTYSTLKVQPAELEDSGVYFCASSQAGGVRGYTFGSGTRLTVV.

The rearrangement links TRBV4-2 to TRBJ2-2, with TRBD2 matching over 9 bases. CDR3 length: 16 amino acids. The trim removed 1 base at V and 6 bases at J, leaving 6 bases unmatched. The germline V gene encodes CDR1 LGHNA and CDR2 YNFKEQ. CDR3 in amino acids: CASSQVSGGRAGELFF. CDR3 sequence (DNA): TGTGCCAGCAGCCAAGTGTCTGGCGGGAGGGCCGGGGAGCTGTTTTTT.

The chain recombines TRBV29-1 with TRBJ2-1; possible D gene TRBD1, 6 bases. Germline CDR1 reads SQVTM; CDR2 reads ANQGSEA. CDR3 size: 15 residues. Trimming cost V 7 bases and J 0 bases, with 16 bases left between them. CDR3 in DNA: TGCAGCGGGGGCCCCAGGACAGCCTCCTACAATGAGCAGTTCTTC. It codes for CSGGPRTASYNEQFF.

V gene TRBV29-1 combines with J gene TRBJ2-1; TRBD2 matches at 12 bases. The trim removed 4 bases at V and 10 bases at J, leaving 8 bases unmatched. The CDR3 totals 14 residues. Germline values: CDR1 SQVTM, CDR2 ANQGSEA. CDR3 nucleotides: TGCAGCGTTGCACGGACTAGCGGGATCGGGGAGCAGTTCTTC. Translating gives CSVARTSGIGEQFF.

The DNA of the CDR3 is TGTGCCAGCAGCTCCGTTTTGAACACTGAAGCTTTCTTT. Amino acids: CASSSVLNTEAFF. The chain employs TRBV5-5 and TRBJ1-1, with D unresolved. The CDR3 is made up of 13 amino acids. Trimming removed 3 bases at V and 0 bases at J, with 6 bases between. Germline CDR1 is SGHKS and CDR2 is YYEKEE (reference sequence).

The J gene is TRBJ2-7, the V gene TRBV19, with TRBD2 identical over 8 bases. The CDR3 sequence is 15 residues long. With 6 bases clipped from V and 6 bases from J, the junction kept 13 bases outside the gene matches. CDR1 is LNHDA, CDR2 SQIVND, per germline (reference sequence). In DNA, the CDR3 is TGTGCCAGTAGCCCCGGGGTGACTCGGGAGGGCGAGCAGTACTTC. Encoded protein: CASSPGVTREGEQYF.

The chain carries TRBV5-4 and TRBJ2-7, with D tentatively TRBD2 (6 bases). Trimming removed 0 bases at V and 4 bases at J, with 14 bases between. Germline V CDR1 and CDR2: SGHNT, YYREEE (reference sequence). This CDR3 contains 15 residues. Here the CDR3 reads CASSLGRTKLYEQYF. The CDR3 DNA is TGTGCCAGCAGCTTGGGCAGGACTAAGCTTTACGAGCAGTACTTC.

The chain couples TRBV28 to TRBJ2-3; TRBD1 matches 9 bases. The CDR3 loop spans 16 amino acids. V gave up 7 bases and J gave up 5 bases; unmatched junction bases: 13. Germline assignment: CDR1 MDHEN and CDR2 SYDVKM. CDR3 nucleotide sequence: TGTGCCAGCACTACCGGCGGGACAGGGTTTCAAGATACGCAGTATTTT. Amino acid sequence: CASTTGGTGFQDTQYF.

V and J are TRBV27 and TRBJ2-7, with D possibly matching TRBD1 (6 bases). Germline values: CDR1 MNHEY, CDR2 SMNVEV (reference sequence). The CDR3 is 16 amino acids. V dropped 5 bases and J dropped 7 bases, with 24 bases sitting between them. This CDR3 is CASSPSARQGMGEQYF. The DNA for the CDR3 is TGTGCCAGCAGTCCATCCGCGAGGCAGGGGATGGGGGAGCAGTACTTC.

This chain joins TRBV11-3 and TRBJ2-3; possible D gene TRBD2, 6 bases. This CDR3 has 19 amino acids. Germline values: CDR1 SGHNT, CDR2 YENEEA. The V and J ends lost 5 bases and 0 bases respectively, with 24 bases between them. CDR3 sequence (DNA): TGTGCCAGCAGCGACGGACAAATACGCAGCGGGTGGAGCACAGATACGCAGTATTTT. It yields the protein CASSDGQIRSGWSTDTQYF.

J is TRBJ1-6 and V is TRBV30, with D tentatively TRBD1 (5 bases). Trimming took 2 bases from V and 7 from J, leaving 12 bases between them. Germline lookup yields CDR1 GTSNPN and CDR2 SVGIG (reference sequence). This CDR3 has 14 residues. CDR3 coding DNA: TGTGCCTGGAGTTCCGACAGTCAGAATTCACCCCTCCACTTT. This encodes CAWSSDSQNSPLHF.

The chain employs TRBV19 and TRBJ1-2; the match to TRBD1 covers 10 bases. The CDR3 is 15 amino acids. Trimming cost V 5 bases and J 9 bases; bases outside gene matches: 12. Germline CDR1 LNHDA, CDR2 SQIVND (reference sequence). The CDR3 sequence: CASSPASKGQGSYTF. As DNA, the CDR3 is TGTGCCAGTAGTCCCGCGTCTAAGGGACAGGGGAGCTACACCTTC.

The V call is TRBV7-3, the J call TRBJ1-2, with 9 bases identical to TRBD1. The CDR3 runs to 16 residues. Losses at the gene ends were 4 bases for V and 6 bases for J; bases not matched to a gene: 12. Germline V gene data show CDR1 as SGHTA and CDR2 as FQGTGA. Written as DNA, the CDR3 is TGTGCCAGCAGCTGGGGGGACAGGGATAGTATTGATGGCTACACCTTC. It encodes CASSWGDRDSIDGYTF.

The chain has TRBV30 and TRBJ2-3; TRBD2 is a possible D gene (6 bases). Germline V gene sequence: CDR1 GTSNPN, CDR2 SVGIG (reference sequence). Deletions cut 3 bases from V and 3 bases from J, with 16 bases between. The CDR3 covers 15 residues. CDR3 coding DNA: TGTGCCTGGAGCGCCAGGAGGGCCGGGACAGATACGCAGTATTTT. As protein: CAWSARRAGTDTQYF.

The genes are TRBV10-3 and TRBJ1-1, with D unresolved. V was shortened by 0 bases and J by 3 bases, with 8 bases between the two germline ends. The V gene's germline CDR1 is ENHRY and CDR2 SYGVKD. CDR3 length equals 14 residues. CDR3 in amino acids: CAISESGSDTEAFF. For the CDR3, the DNA is TGTGCCATCAGTGAGTCTGGCAGTGACACTGAAGCTTTCTTT.

The chain couples TRBV20-1 to TRBJ2-7; D may be TRBD2 (5 bases). V was cut by 6 bases and J by 3 bases, with 12 bases left in between. The CDR3 consists of 12 residues. From germline, CDR1 is DFQATT and CDR2 SNEGSKA (reference sequence). This CDR3 reads CSASGGNYEQYF. CDR3 in DNA: TGCAGTGCGAGTGGAGGAAACTACGAGCAGTACTTC.

This chain uses TRBV30 with TRBJ2-2, with 10 positions matching TRBD2. V was pared by 4 bases and J by 8 bases, with 7 bases of the junction left unmatched. The CDR3 consists of 14 residues. Germline values: CDR1 GTSNPN, CDR2 SVGIG (reference sequence). CDR3 protein: CAWNPSGGPGELFF. CDR3 sequence (DNA): TGTGCCTGGAATCCTAGCGGGGGCCCGGGGGAGCTGTTTTTT.

This chain joins TRBV29-1 and TRBJ2-7, with 9 bases matching TRBD1. The V gene end was trimmed by 0 bases and the J gene end by 6 bases; junction bases not matched to a gene: 3. Germline V gene sequence: CDR1 SQVTM, CDR2 ANQGSEA. The CDR3 has 13 residues. CDR3 coding DNA: TGCAGCGTTGAAGAAACAGGGGGCGGCGAGCAGTACTTC. This encodes CSVEETGGGEQYF.

This rearrangement joins TRBV5-1 to TRBJ2-3; D uncertain. V was clipped by 0 bases and J by 4 bases, with 6 bases between them. The length of the CDR3 is 13 residues. Germline V gene sequence: CDR1 SGHRS, CDR2 YFSETQ. CDR3: CASSLVVADTQYF. The CDR3 bases are TGCGCCAGCAGCTTGGTAGTAGCAGATACGCAGTATTTT.

The V call is TRBV6-2 or TRBV6-3, the J call TRBJ2-3, with 7 bases matching TRBD2. Per the germline V gene, CDR1 is MNHEY and CDR2 is SVGEGT. V trimming: 0 bases; J trimming: 0 bases; junction bases outside the gene matches: 9. The CDR3 covers 18 residues. CDR3 amino acids: CASSYSTTSAVSTDTQYF. CDR3 bases: TGTGCCAGCAGTTACTCCACAACTAGCGCCGTTAGCACAGATACGCAGTATTTT.

The CDR3 sequence is CASSERDRGYSPLHF. CDR3 DNA sequence: TGTGCCAGCAGTGAACGAGACAGGGGATATTCACCCCTCCACTTT. The chain links TRBV2 to TRBJ1-6; TRBD1 agrees at 8 bases. Trimming took 2 bases from V and 8 from J; bases not matched to a gene: 5. The germline CDR1 and CDR2 sequences are SNHLY and FYNNEI. The CDR3 runs 15 residues. Full variable domain (rest looked up from reference TRBV2 and TRBJ1-6): EPEVTQTPSHQVTQMGQEVILRCVPISNHLYFYWYRQILGQKVEFLVSFYNNEISEKSEIFDDQFSVERPDGSNFTLKIRSTKLEDSAMYFCASSERDRGYSPLHFGNGTRLTVT.

The chain uses TRBV19 and TRBJ2-1; 8 nucleotides match TRBD1. The trim removed 6 bases at V and 1 base at J, leaving 8 bases unmatched. The CDR3 loop spans 16 amino acids. CDR1 is LNHDA and CDR2 is SQIVND in the germline V gene (reference sequence). The CDR3 spells CASSQGAGKSYNEQFF. The CDR3 coding sequence is TGTGCCAGTAGCCAGGGGGCGGGAAAGTCCTACAATGAGCAGTTCTTC.

This chain connects TRBV5-1 to TRBJ1-2; TRBD1 matches 11 bases. CDR1 is SGHRS, CDR2 YFSETQ, per germline. V lost 4 bases, J lost 2 bases, and 7 bases stayed unmatched. This CDR3 comprises 16 residues. CDR3: CASSVGQGAINYGYTF. The CDR3 region has the DNA TGCGCCAGCAGCGTCGGACAGGGGGCCATAAACTATGGCTACACCTTC.

This rearrangement joins TRBV18 to TRBJ2-3; D might be TRBD2 (6 bases). Trimming stripped 4 bases from V and 2 bases from J, with 13 bases between. This CDR3 is 15 amino acids long. Germline lookup yields CDR1 KGHSH and CDR2 LQKENI. CDR3 DNA: TGTGCCAGCTCACTTCGACTGGGACTCACAGATACGCAGTATTTT. Translating it yields CASSLRLGLTDTQYF.

CDR3 in DNA: TGCGCCAGCAGCACCCCGGGGGACGGGGCGAACACTGAAGCTTTCTTT. Its translation is CASSTPGDGANTEAFF. The chain is built from TRBV5-1 and TRBJ1-1; TRBD1 might be the D (5 bases). The CDR3 is 16 residues long. The germline CDR1 and CDR2 sequences are SGHRS and YFSETQ. The V end was cut by 4 bases, the J end by 1 base, with 17 bases between. Based on the CDR3 plus reference TRBV5-1 and TRBJ1-1, the full variable domain is KAGVTQTPRYLIKTRGQQVTLSCSPISGHRSVSWYQQTPGQGLQFLFEYFSETQRNKGNFPGRFSGRQFSNSRSEMNVSTLELGDSALYLCASSTPGDGANTEAFFGQGTRLTVV.

The V and J genes are TRBV4-1 and TRBJ2-1; possibly TRBD2 for D (5 bases). In germline, CDR1 is MGHRA, CDR2 YSYEKL. This CDR3 spans 16 amino acids. V was cut by 4 bases and J by 2 bases, with 15 bases left in between. The CDR3 reads CASSREVGVTYNEQFF. CDR3 bases: TGCGCCAGCAGCCGGGAAGTGGGAGTGACCTACAATGAGCAGTTCTTC.

This chain uses TRBV11-3 with TRBJ2-3; 13 bases line up with TRBD2. The CDR3 spans 16 residues. From germline, CDR1 is SGHNT and CDR2 YENEEA. V was clipped by 7 bases and J by 7 bases; unmatched bases: 11. The CDR3 spells CASTSPRTSGSNTQYF. The CDR3 coding sequence is TGTGCCAGCACCTCCCCCCGGACTAGCGGGAGTAATACGCAGTATTTT.

The chain is built from TRBV4-1 and TRBJ2-5; no reliable D call. The CDR3 is 14 amino acids. Germline V gene sequence: CDR1 MGHRA, CDR2 YSYEKL. The germline V and J ends were trimmed by 2 bases and 0 bases, with 7 bases remaining between them. The CDR3 DNA reads as TGCGCCAGCAGCCAACAAAACTACCAAGAGACCCAGTACTTC. Amino acids: CASSQQNYQETQYF.